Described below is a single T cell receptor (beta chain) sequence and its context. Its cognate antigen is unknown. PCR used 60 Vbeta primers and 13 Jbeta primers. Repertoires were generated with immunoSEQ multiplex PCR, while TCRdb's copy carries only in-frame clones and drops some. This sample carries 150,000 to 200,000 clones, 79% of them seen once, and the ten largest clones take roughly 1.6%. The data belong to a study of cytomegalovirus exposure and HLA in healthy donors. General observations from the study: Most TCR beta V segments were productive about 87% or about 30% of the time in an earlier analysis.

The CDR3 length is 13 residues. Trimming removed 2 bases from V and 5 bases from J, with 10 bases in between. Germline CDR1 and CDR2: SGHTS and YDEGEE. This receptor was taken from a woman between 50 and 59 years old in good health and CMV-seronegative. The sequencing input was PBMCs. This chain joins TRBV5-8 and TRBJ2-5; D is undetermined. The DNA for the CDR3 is TGTGCCAGCAGCTTCGACCCGCGGGAGACCCAGTACTTC. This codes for CASSFDPRETQYF.